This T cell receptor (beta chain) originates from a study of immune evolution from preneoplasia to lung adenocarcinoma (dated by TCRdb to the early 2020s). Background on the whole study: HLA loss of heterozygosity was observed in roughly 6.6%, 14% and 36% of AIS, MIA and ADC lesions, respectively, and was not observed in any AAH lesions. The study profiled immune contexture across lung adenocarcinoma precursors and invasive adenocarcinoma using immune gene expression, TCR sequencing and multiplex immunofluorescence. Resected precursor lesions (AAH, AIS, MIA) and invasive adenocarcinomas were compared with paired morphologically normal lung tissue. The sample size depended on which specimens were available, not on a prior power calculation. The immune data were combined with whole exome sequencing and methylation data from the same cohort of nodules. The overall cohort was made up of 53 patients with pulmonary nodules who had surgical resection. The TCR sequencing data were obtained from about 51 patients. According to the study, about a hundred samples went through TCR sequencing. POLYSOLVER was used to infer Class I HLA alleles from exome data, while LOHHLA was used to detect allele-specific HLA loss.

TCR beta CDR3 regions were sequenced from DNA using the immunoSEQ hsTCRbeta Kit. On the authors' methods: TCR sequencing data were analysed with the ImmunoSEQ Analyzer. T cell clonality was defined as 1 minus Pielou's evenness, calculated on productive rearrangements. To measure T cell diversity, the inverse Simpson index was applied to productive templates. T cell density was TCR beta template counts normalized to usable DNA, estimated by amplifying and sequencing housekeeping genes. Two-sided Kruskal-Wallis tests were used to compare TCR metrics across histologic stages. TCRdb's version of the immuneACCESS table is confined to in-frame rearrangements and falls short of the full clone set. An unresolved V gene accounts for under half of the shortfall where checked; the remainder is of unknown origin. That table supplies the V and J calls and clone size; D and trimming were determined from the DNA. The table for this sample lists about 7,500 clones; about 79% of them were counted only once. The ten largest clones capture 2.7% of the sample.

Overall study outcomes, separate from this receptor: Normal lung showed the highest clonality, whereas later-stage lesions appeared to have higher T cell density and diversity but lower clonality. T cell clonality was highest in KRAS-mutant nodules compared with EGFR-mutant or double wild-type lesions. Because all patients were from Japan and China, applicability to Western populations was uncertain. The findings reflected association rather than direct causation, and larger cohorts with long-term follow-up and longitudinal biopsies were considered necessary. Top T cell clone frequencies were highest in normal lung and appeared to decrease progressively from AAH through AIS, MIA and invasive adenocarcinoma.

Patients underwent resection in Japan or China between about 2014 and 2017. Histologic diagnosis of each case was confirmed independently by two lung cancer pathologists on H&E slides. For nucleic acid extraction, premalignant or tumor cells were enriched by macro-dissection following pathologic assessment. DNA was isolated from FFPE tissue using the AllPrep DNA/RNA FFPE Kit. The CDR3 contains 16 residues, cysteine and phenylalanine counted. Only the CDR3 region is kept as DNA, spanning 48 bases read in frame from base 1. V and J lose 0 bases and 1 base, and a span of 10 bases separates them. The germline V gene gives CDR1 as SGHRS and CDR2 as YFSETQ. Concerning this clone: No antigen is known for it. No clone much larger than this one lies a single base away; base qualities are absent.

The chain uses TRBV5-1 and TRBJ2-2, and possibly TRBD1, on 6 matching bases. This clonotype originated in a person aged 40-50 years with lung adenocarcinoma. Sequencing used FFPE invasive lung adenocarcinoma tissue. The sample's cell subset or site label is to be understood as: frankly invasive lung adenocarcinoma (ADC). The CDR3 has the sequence CASSLGLGQNTGELFF. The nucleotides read TGCGCCAGCAGCTTGGGGCTGGGACAGAACACCGGGGAGCTGTTTTTT.